The 11 T cell receptor beta chains presented below share a single source sample, sequenced in a study of blood T cell repertoires in COVID-19. Method: immunoSEQ multiplex PCR; TCRdb's copy keeps in-frame clones and lacks some. In the table there are fewer than 250,000 clones, roughly 86% of which are singletons. The sequenced sample consisted of peripheral blood. These receptors originate from a woman aged 60-70 years who had recovered from COVID-19.

This rearrangement joins TRBV28 to TRBJ1-6, with 9 bases lining up with TRBD1. CDR1 is MDHEN, CDR2 SYDVKM, per germline. The J segment lost 3 bases and the V segment lost 6 bases, leaving 3 bases of the junction unmatched. The CDR3 length is 15 residues. The CDR3 is CASRTGGGYNSPLHF. The CDR3 coding sequence is TGTGCCAGCAGAACAGGGGGCGGCTATAATTCACCCCTCCACTTT.

V usage is TRBV5-4 and J usage is TRBJ2-7, with TRBD1 matching over 10 bases. V was clipped by 0 bases and J by 4 bases; unmatched bases: 7. CDR3 length: 16 amino acids. Per germline, CDR1 SGHNT and CDR2 YYREEE (reference sequence). The DNA of the CDR3 is TGTGCCAGCAGCTTGGCGGGGACAGGGGATGGGTACGAGCAGTACTTC. Translating gives CASSLAGTGDGYEQYF.

The CDR3, as DNA: TGCAGCGTCACTAGCGGGTCAAGAGATACGCAGTATTTT. It encodes CSVTSGSRDTQYF. The chain uses TRBV29-1 and TRBJ2-3; TRBD2 agrees at 9 bases. Germline CDR1 SQVTM, CDR2 ANQGSEA. J gave up 5 bases and V 6 bases, and 6 bases lay outside the gene matches. This CDR3 contains 13 residues.

This rearrangement joins TRBV4-3 to TRBJ1-1; the D is unclear. V lost 3 bases and J lost 5, with 10 bases in between. In germline, CDR1 is LGHNA, CDR2 YSLEER. The CDR3 has 13 amino acids. This CDR3 reads CASSHTLLTEAFF. As DNA, the CDR3 is TGCGCCAGCAGCCATACTCTGCTGACTGAAGCTTTCTTT.

This chain uses TRBV7-6 with TRBJ1-1; maybe TRBD1 (5 bases). V lost 6 bases, J lost 4 bases, and 15 bases lay in between. Germline CDR1 reads SGHVS; CDR2 reads FNYEAQ. The CDR3 is made up of 14 amino acids. The CDR3 bases are TGTGCCAGCAGTCCACAGACCCAGGGCACTGAAGCTTTCTTT. Its translation is CASSPQTQGTEAFF.

This chain uses TRBV11-3 with TRBJ2-3; no reliable D call. In germline, CDR1 is SGHNT, CDR2 YENEEA. Trimming left V 5 bases short and J 4 bases short, with 10 bases between. This CDR3 has 13 amino acids. CDR3 loop: CASSLLVADTQYF. DNA of the CDR3: TGTGCCAGCAGCCTTCTAGTCGCAGATACGCAGTATTTT.

V and J are TRBV6-2 or TRBV6-3 and TRBJ1-6, with a possible D match to TRBD1 (6 bases). CDR3 length equals 15 residues. From germline, CDR1 is MNHEY and CDR2 SVGEGT. Trimming left V 6 bases short and J 10 bases short, with 19 bases between. CDR3 amino acids: CASSPPSGRGSPLHF. DNA of the CDR3: TGTGCCAGCAGCCCGCCTTCGGGCAGGGGATCACCCCTCCACTTT.

The rearrangement joins TRBV6-2 or TRBV6-3 to TRBJ2-7; 8 bases fit TRBD1. The germline V gene has CDR1 MNHEY and CDR2 SVGEGT. Losses at the gene ends were 5 bases for V and 3 bases for J; bases not matched to a gene: 9. The CDR3 has 15 residues. CDR3 amino acids: CASSRDRGINYEQYF. The CDR3 DNA reads as TGTGCCAGCAGTCGCGACAGGGGAATAAACTACGAGCAGTACTTC.

J is TRBJ2-1 and V is TRBV29-1, with 8 bases identical to TRBD1. CDR3 length: 14 amino acids. Germline V gene sequence: CDR1 SQVTM, CDR2 ANQGSEA. V lost 3 bases and J lost 8; bases outside the gene matches: 9. The CDR3 region has the DNA TGCAGCGTTGAGAGACAGGGGTTACAGGATGAGCAGTTCTTC. It is translated as CSVERQGLQDEQFF.

The chain couples TRBV18 to TRBJ1-5, with no clear D. Germline CDR1 is KGHSH and CDR2 is LQKENI. This CDR3 is built from 13 residues. Trimming removed 2 bases from V and 6 bases from J, with 8 bases in between. Written as DNA, the CDR3 is TGTGCCAGCTCACCATCAGGAGGTCAGCCCCAGCATTTT. Its translation: CASSPSGGQPQHF.

In its sample, this clone was seen once. J is TRBJ2-7 and V is TRBV18, with a weak D call TRBD1 (6 bases). Per the germline V gene, CDR1 is KGHSH and CDR2 is LQKENI. The CDR3 is 17 residues long. V was pared by 1 base and J by 0 bases, with 16 bases between. CDR3 loop: CASSPQFRTAGSYEQYF. Written as DNA, the CDR3 is TGTGCCAGCTCACCACAGTTTCGGACAGCCGGCTCCTACGAGCAGTACTTC.